This is a list of T cell receptor beta chains from one sample in a study of T cell responses to AZD1222 COVID-19 vaccine. The assay was immunoSEQ multiplex PCR, and TCRdb's table has in-frame clones only and misses some. The repertoire holds approximately 140,000 clones, with 80% to 95% as singletons. Sequenced here: peripheral blood, sampled on day 0 of AZD1222 vaccination. The origin of the receptors is an adult in good health. Both conserved end residues are part of each CDR3. A D gene is named only where the DNA matches it firmly. Only part of the rows carry a size: once, few, many, or a class if the clone is expanded.

size: -
D: -
V: TRBV3-1/TRBV3-2
J: TRBJ2-7
DNA: TGTGCCAGCAGCCAAGGACCAATAGGGCCCTTTATGTACGAGCAGTACTTC
CDR3: CASSQGPIGPFMYEQYF

size: -
D: -
V: TRBV7-9
J: TRBJ1-4
DNA: TGTGCCAGCAGCGCCCCGGGACACGTCTTAGAAAAACTGTTTTTT
CDR3: CASSAPGHVLEKLFF

size: -
D: -
V: TRBV6-5
J: TRBJ2-1
DNA: TGTGCCAGCAGAATTAACAATGAGCAGTTCTTC
CDR3: CASRINNEQFF

size: once
D: TRBD1
V: TRBV18
J: TRBJ1-4
DNA: TGTGCCAGCTCACCAGGACAGGGGAACGGAGAAAAACTGTTTTTT
CDR3: CASSPGQGNGEKLFF

size: -
D: TRBD1
V: TRBV6-5
J: TRBJ1-3
DNA: TGTGCCAGCAGTTACCGATTAGACAGGGCTGGAAACACCATATATTTT
CDR3: CASSYRLDRAGNTIYF

size: -
D: -
V: TRBV9
J: TRBJ1-3
DNA: TGTGCCAGCAGCGTAGCACAGAGTGGAAACACCATATATTTT
CDR3: CASSVAQSGNTIYF

size: -
D: -
V: TRBV27
J: TRBJ1-1
DNA: TGTGCCAGCAGTATCAGGCCCCGGGGGGACACTGAAGCTTTCTTT
CDR3: CASSIRPRGDTEAFF

size: -
D: -
V: TRBV4-2
J: TRBJ1-3
DNA: TGTGCCAGCACTAGCGACAGACAAACTGGAAACACCATATATTTT
CDR3: CASTSDRQTGNTIYF

size: -
D: -
V: TRBV2
J: TRBJ2-7
DNA: TGTGCCAGCAGCGCGGAAAGACAGAAGCAGTACTTC
CDR3: CASSAERQKQYF

size: -
D: TRBD1
V: TRBV27
J: TRBJ1-2
DNA: TGTGCCAGCAGTTTCGACAGGGATGGCTATGGCTACACCTTC
CDR3: CASSFDRDGYGYTF

size: -
D: -
V: TRBV11-2
J: TRBJ2-7
DNA: TGTGCCAGCAGACCAACAGGGGGAGGGAGACCCTACGAGCAGTACTTC
CDR3: CASRPTGGGRPYEQYF

size: -
D: TRBD2
V: TRBV5-1
J: TRBJ2-7
DNA: TGCGCCAGCAGCTTGGGACTAGCGGGACCGAGTAGCTCCTACGAGCAGTACTTC
CDR3: CASSLGLAGPSSSYEQYF

size: -
D: -
V: TRBV18
J: TRBJ2-7
DNA: TGTGCCAGCTCGCCAGGGCTGGCCTACGAGCAGTACTTC
CDR3: CASSPGLAYEQYF

size: -
D: -
V: TRBV28
J: TRBJ1-5
DNA: TGTGCCAGCAGCCCCACCAGGGGCAGTGGCAATCAGCCCCAGCATTTT
CDR3: CASSPTRGSGNQPQHF

size: -
D: -
V: TRBV4-1
J: TRBJ2-7
DNA: TGCGCCAGCAGCCCGGGGGGACAGGCCTCCTACGAGCAGTACTTC
CDR3: CASSPGGQASYEQYF

size: -
D: -
V: TRBV28
J: TRBJ1-2
DNA: TGTGCCTCCGGGGCAAGGCCCTTC
CDR3: CASGARPF

size: -
D: TRBD1
V: TRBV9
J: TRBJ1-3
DNA: TGTGCCAGCAGCGTCAGGACAGGCGCTGGAAACACCATATATTTT
CDR3: CASSVRTGAGNTIYF

size: -
D: -
V: TRBV21-1
J: TRBJ2-7
DNA: TGTGCCAGCACACGGGACAGTATTTACGAGCAGTACTTC
CDR3: CASTRDSIYEQYF

size: -
D: TRBD1
V: TRBV4-3
J: TRBJ1-2
DNA: TGCGCCAGCAGCCAAGATCTGAGCAGGGGGAGAGGCTACACCTTC
CDR3: CASSQDLSRGRGYTF

size: -
D: -
V: TRBV6-5
J: TRBJ1-3
DNA: TGTGCCAGCAGGGCCACGAGGTCTCCTGGAAACACCATATATTTT
CDR3: CASRATRSPGNTIYF

size: -
D: -
V: TRBV6-5
J: TRBJ1-5
DNA: TGTGCCAGCAGTACAACAGATAGCAATCAGCCCCAGCATTTT
CDR3: CASSTTDSNQPQHF

size: few
D: -
V: TRBV10-1
J: TRBJ2-1
DNA: TGCGCCAGCAGTGAGGGTCAGGCGGGTCTAAATGAGCAGTTCTTC
CDR3: CASSEGQAGLNEQFF

size: -
D: TRBD2
V: TRBV19
J: TRBJ2-2
DNA: TGTGCCAGTATTGGGGCAACTAGCGGGAACACCGGGGAGCTGTTTTTT
CDR3: CASIGATSGNTGELFF

size: -
D: TRBD1
V: TRBV7-2
J: TRBJ1-5
DNA: TGTGCCAGCAGCGTCCGGACAGGGAGTAGCAATCAGCCCCAGCATTTT
CDR3: CASSVRTGSSNQPQHF

size: few
D: -
V: TRBV7-2
J: TRBJ1-1
DNA: TGTGCCAGCAGCTTAGCGCTCGCAGGGACCCATCCTGAAGCTTTCTTT
CDR3: CASSLALAGTHPEAFF

size: -
D: TRBD1
V: TRBV28
J: TRBJ1-5
DNA: TGTGCCAGCAGTCCATGGACAGGCCCCAATCAGCCCCAGCATTTT
CDR3: CASSPWTGPNQPQHF

size: -
D: -
V: TRBV19
J: TRBJ1-4
DNA: TGTGCCAGTACCCTTCGGACCCCTATTCTGGTAGGGCGTGAAAAACTGTTTTTT
CDR3: CASTLRTPILVGREKLFF

size: -
D: -
V: TRBV15
J: TRBJ1-2
DNA: TGTGCCACCAGCAGGGGGGGATTACAGCTATCCTATGGCTACACCTTC
CDR3: CATSRGGLQLSYGYTF

size: -
D: -
V: TRBV30
J: TRBJ2-2
DNA: TGTGCCTGGACCCCAATGGCGGCGAGCACCGGGGAGCTGTTTTTT
CDR3: CAWTPMAASTGELFF

size: -
D: -
V: TRBV19
J: TRBJ1-6
DNA: TGTGCCAGTAGTGCGACACGGGGTGTGGATTCACCCCTCCACTTT
CDR3: CASSATRGVDSPLHF

size: few
D: -
V: TRBV29-1
J: TRBJ1-1
DNA: TGCAGCGTTGACGGCGGGGAGGGTGTAGACACTGAAGCTTTCTTT
CDR3: CSVDGGEGVDTEAFF

size: once
D: TRBD1
V: TRBV2
J: TRBJ2-7
DNA: TGTGCCAGCACCCGGACAGGGAAGGGTGAGCAGTACTTC
CDR3: CASTRTGKGEQYF

size: -
D: TRBD2
V: TRBV15
J: TRBJ2-7
DNA: TGTGCCACCAGCAGAGAAAGGCTAGCGGGATCAGAGCAGTACTTC
CDR3: CATSRERLAGSEQYF

size: -
D: TRBD2
V: TRBV4-1
J: TRBJ2-7
DNA: TGCGCCAGCAGCCAAGAAGGACTAGCAGCCTACGAGCAGTACTTC
CDR3: CASSQEGLAAYEQYF